The clone carrying this TCR beta chain was detected only a few times. The data derive from a study of T-cell memory formation after mild COVID-19. V lost 5 bases, J lost 5 bases, and 16 bases lay in between. The CDR3 runs to 15 residues. Germline assignment: CDR1 LNHNV and CDR2 YYDKDF (reference sequence). TCRdb re-derived calls from the 5' RACE reads in MiXCR, one entry per CDR3 protein. The sample shows 470,000 or so distinct CDR3 sequences, around 17% of them seen only once. The clonotype originates from a man younger than 35 who had mild COVID-19 (a few samples of this study predate the infection). Cell type and time point are not known. The sequencing sample was made of PBMCs or a T cell subset sorted from them (not recorded which). This chain joins TRBV15 and TRBJ1-5, with D possibly matching TRBD1 (5 bases). CDR3 sequence: CATSSHPRGDQPQHF. For the CDR3, the DNA is TGTGCCACCAGCTCCCACCCGCGGGGGGATCAGCCCCAGCATTTT.